The rows below give T cell receptor beta chains drawn from one sample of a study of T cell changes during pregnancy in multiple sclerosis. Clones were read by immunoSEQ multiplex PCR, and TCRdb kept only the in-frame ones, dropping some. The profile shows 48,000 or so clones, approximately 93% of them singletons. The sample consisted of CD4+ T cells from peripheral blood mononuclear cells, taken in the first trimester of pregnancy. The receptor set was obtained from a female donor with multiple sclerosis, enrolled in a pregnancy study. Both conserved end residues are part of each CDR3. D genes are given only for firm matches. The size of a clone is reported for some rows only, either as once, few or many, or as a class for expanded clones.

D gene	clone size	J gene	CDR3 length	V gene	CDR3 protein	CDR3 DNA
.	.	TRBJ2-7	12	TRBV5-1	CASSTGSREQYF	TGCGCCAGCAGCACAGGGAGTAGGGAGCAGTACTTC
.	.	TRBJ2-1	16	TRBV6-6	CASSYSGNRGATQGFF	TGTGCCAGCAGTTACTCGGGTAATCGTGGAGCAACCCAAGGGTTCTTC
TRBD1	.	TRBJ2-2	13	TRBV11-3	CASSRQGTGELFF	TGTGCCAGCAGCAGACAGGGGACCGGGGAGCTGTTTTTT
TRBD2	.	TRBJ2-1	17	TRBV5-1	CASSLSSGGFFYNEQFF	TGCGCCAGCAGCTTGAGTAGCGGGGGGTTTTTCTACAATGAGCAGTTCTTC
.	.	TRBJ2-1	10	TRBV6-1	CASNRVQQFF	TGTGCCAGCAACCGGGTCCAGCAGTTCTTC
TRBD1	.	TRBJ2-7	13	TRBV7-9	CASRPDRVDEQYF	TGTGCCAGCAGACCGGACAGGGTTGACGAGCAGTACTTC
TRBD1	.	TRBJ1-4	16	TRBV4-1	CASSQDGTGTNEKLFF	TGCGCCAGCAGCCAAGACGGGACAGGTACTAATGAAAAACTGTTTTTT
.	.	TRBJ2-6	17	TRBV11-2	CASSLISDRVGANVLTF	TGTGCCAGCAGCTTAATCAGCGACAGAGTAGGGGCCAACGTCCTGACTTTC
TRBD1	.	TRBJ2-7	13	TRBV19	CAASRGLQHEQYF	TGTGCCGCCTCGAGGGGGCTACAGCACGAGCAGTACTTC
.	once	TRBJ2-5	15	TRBV19	CASSIRRTPQETQYF	TGTGCCAGTAGTATCAGAAGGACACCCCAAGAGACCCAGTACTTC
.	.	TRBJ2-5	13	TRBV11-2	CASSLGSQETQYF	TGTGCCAGCAGCTTGGGGAGTCAAGAGACCCAGTACTTC
TRBD2	.	TRBJ2-1	15	TRBV6-1	CASTPEIAGIHEQFF	TGTGCCAGCACCCCCGAAATAGCGGGGATCCATGAGCAGTTCTTC
TRBD2	.	TRBJ2-7	14	TRBV10-3	CAIRGGGGRDEQYF	TGTGCCATCAGGGGCGGGGGGGGTAGAGACGAGCAGTACTTC
.	.	TRBJ2-5	13	TRBV25-1	CASGSTGEKTQYF	TGTGCCAGCGGTTCGACAGGCGAGAAGACCCAGTACTTC
TRBD1	.	TRBJ2-7	15	TRBV5-8	CASSPLDRGSYEQYF	TGTGCCAGCAGCCCTTTGGACAGGGGATCCTACGAGCAGTACTTC
TRBD2	.	TRBJ2-6	19	TRBV7-3	CASSQSRTSGLSGANVLTF	TGTGCCAGCAGTCAATCTCGGACTAGCGGGTTATCTGGGGCCAACGTCCTGACTTTC
.	.	TRBJ1-6	18	TRBV19	CASSIDGGENSYNSPLHF	TGTGCCAGTAGTATAGATGGAGGGGAAAACTCCTATAATTCACCCCTCCACTTT
TRBD2	.	TRBJ2-5	16	TRBV27	CASSARWAGGQETQYF	TGTGCCAGCAGCGCTCGATGGGCGGGGGGGCAGGAGACCCAGTACTTC
.	.	TRBJ1-1	15	TRBV4-1	CASSQVSREGTEAFF	TGCGCCAGCAGCCAAGTTTCCAGGGAGGGGACTGAAGCTTTCTTT
.	.	TRBJ1-1	15	TRBV6-5	CASSYSKWGDTEAFF	TGTGCCAGCAGTTACTCGAAGTGGGGGGACACTGAAGCTTTCTTT
.	once	TRBJ2-3	15	TRBV18	CASSLNLGLTDTQYF	TGTGCCAGCTCACTTAACCTCGGACTCACAGATACGCAGTATTTT
.	.	TRBJ1-5	15	TRBV7-2	CASSLVSGENQPQHF	TGTGCCAGCAGCTTGGTTTCCGGGGAAAATCAGCCCCAGCATTTT
TRBD1	.	TRBJ1-1	13	TRBV5-6	CASSKGANTEAFF	TGTGCCAGCAGTAAGGGGGCGAACACTGAAGCTTTCTTT
.	.	TRBJ1-3	17	TRBV6-1	CASSATGPTLSGNTIYF	TGTGCCAGCAGTGCAACAGGGCCTACGCTTTCTGGAAACACCATATATTTT
TRBD1	once	TRBJ2-3	14	TRBV5-1	CASSQTGGSDTQYF	TGCGCCAGCAGCCAGACAGGGGGCTCAGATACGCAGTATTTT
TRBD2	.	TRBJ2-1	17	TRBV7-9	CASSLSSGGSVWNEQFF	TGTGCCAGCAGCTTATCAAGCGGGGGGTCCGTGTGGAATGAGCAGTTCTTC
TRBD1	.	TRBJ2-5	14	TRBV11-3	CASSSTGGRETQYF	TGTGCCAGCAGCTCGACAGGGGGCCGGGAGACCCAGTACTTC
TRBD2	.	TRBJ2-1	16	TRBV7-8	CASRPTRLAGGVEQFF	TGTGCCAGCAGACCTACCCGACTAGCGGGGGGGGTTGAGCAGTTCTTC
TRBD2	.	TRBJ2-5	16	TRBV18	CASSPSSGGFQETQYF	TGTGCCAGCTCACCGTCTAGCGGGGGTTTCCAAGAGACCCAGTACTTC
TRBD2	.	TRBJ2-1	15	TRBV4-1	CASSQLAGSYNEQFF	TGCGCCAGCAGCCAACTAGCGGGGTCGTACAATGAGCAGTTCTTC
TRBD2	.	TRBJ2-1	19	TRBV7-9	CASSRGAGTSGGAGNEQFF	TGTGCCAGCAGCCGAGGGGCCGGGACTAGCGGGGGGGCGGGGAATGAGCAGTTCTTC
TRBD2	.	TRBJ2-5	19	TRBV5-1	CASSLARFAGGPRRETQYF	TGCGCCAGCAGCTTGGCCAGGTTTGCGGGGGGGCCCCGACGAGAGACCCAGTACTTC
.	.	TRBJ2-7	12	TRBV6-1	CASSDPFFEQYF	TGTGCCAGCAGTGATCCCTTTTTCGAGCAGTACTTC
TRBD2	once	TRBJ2-2	15	TRBV19	CASSKGSGGAGELFF	TGTGCCAGTAGTAAGGGGAGCGGGGGGGCCGGGGAGCTGTTTTTT
.	.	TRBJ1-2	13	TRBV11-2	CASSLKGVGGYTF	TGTGCCAGCAGCTTGAAGGGGGTAGGTGGCTACACCTTC
TRBD1	.	TRBJ2-7	16	TRBV27	CASSLSLPGQGNEQYF	TGTGCCAGCAGTTTATCCCTACCTGGACAGGGGAACGAGCAGTACTTC
.	.	TRBJ1-5	16	TRBV5-1	CASSLGEGGGNQPQHF	TGCGCCAGCAGCTTAGGAGAGGGGGGGGGCAATCAGCCCCAGCATTTT
.	.	TRBJ1-2	11	TRBV5-1	CASSDIYGYTF	TGCGCCAGCTCTGACATCTATGGCTACACCTTC
.	.	TRBJ1-1	15	TRBV5-4	CASSLEVTRNTEAFF	TGTGCCAGCAGCTTGGAAGTGACAAGGAACACTGAAGCTTTCTTT
.	.	TRBJ1-1	15	TRBV19	CASTDRRGRNTEAFF	TGTGCCAGTACCGACCGAAGGGGCAGGAACACTGAAGCTTTCTTT
.	once	TRBJ1-1	16	TRBV6-9	CATRAGSATENTEAFF	TGTGCCACCCGAGCGGGGTCCGCGACGGAAAACACTGAAGCTTTCTTT
.	.	TRBJ1-1	18	TRBV7-8	CASSSRGIVGGENTEAFF	TGTGCCAGCAGCTCTAGAGGTATCGTAGGGGGAGAGAACACTGAAGCTTTCTTT
TRBD1	.	TRBJ1-2	15	TRBV4-1	CASSPNPGQPYGYTF	TGCGCCAGCAGCCCTAACCCGGGACAGCCGTATGGCTACACCTTC
.	.	TRBJ1-4	17	TRBV7-3	CASSFSPPAGEGEKLFF	TGTGCCAGCAGCTTTTCCCCCCCGGCCGGCGAGGGTGAAAAACTGTTTTTT
.	.	TRBJ1-2	15	TRBV18	CASSPPRAGGYGYTF	TGTGCCAGCTCACCACCAAGGGCGGGTGGCTATGGCTACACCTTC
TRBD1	.	TRBJ1-6	16	TRBV27	CASSPRTGGYNSPLHF	TGTGCCAGCAGTCCCCGGACAGGCGGCTATAATTCACCCCTCCACTTT
TRBD1	.	TRBJ1-2	14	TRBV6-6	CASSTPGQAGGYTF	TGTGCCAGCAGTACACCGGGACAGGCAGGTGGCTACACCTTC
.	once	TRBJ1-1	14	TRBV4-1	CASSRVRVNTEAFF	TGCGCCAGCAGCCGAGTCAGGGTGAACACTGAAGCTTTCTTT
TRBD2	.	TRBJ2-5	16	TRBV7-3	CASSLGTSGGAETQYF	TGTGCCAGCAGCTTAGGGACTAGCGGGGGGGCAGAGACCCAGTACTTC
.	.	TRBJ1-5	13	TRBV6-1	CASSENYNQPQHF	TGTGCCAGCAGTGAAAATTACAATCAGCCCCAGCATTTT
.	.	TRBJ2-2	19	TRBV23-1	CASSQPRGGPPVNTGELFF	TGCGCCAGCAGTCAACCTCGCGGGGGCCCGCCGGTGAACACCGGGGAGCTGTTTTTT
.	.	TRBJ2-5	11	TRBV2	CASRALETQYF	TGTGCCAGCAGGGCCCTTGAGACCCAGTACTTC